This T cell receptor beta chain appears in the sequencing data of a study of CD8 T cells in cerebrospinal fluid in Alzheimer's disease. Study in general: Clonal expansion of CSF T cells was measured with plate-based and droplet-based single-cell sequencing. Study results and limitations: Compared with controls, mild cognitive impairment or Alzheimer's disease patients showed higher maximum CSF clone percentages.

In terms of frequency, this clonotype is medium-sized. The antigen remains unidentified. All participants were free of acute infectious disease and in good physical condition. TCRdb processed the 10x single-cell sequencing reads again and assigns one entry to each CDR3 protein, with no DNA. The specimen's table records 900 to 1,300 distinct CDR3 sequences. The CDR3 has 14 residues. Germline V CDR1 and CDR2: SGHAT, FQNNGV. The chain combines TRBV11-2 with TRBJ1-4. The sequenced sample was cerebrospinal fluid. This sequence originates from a human donor in good health. The CDR3 loop reads CASSPRLQTEKLFF. Full variable domain (outside the CDR3, taken from reference TRBV11-2 and TRBJ1-4): EAGVAQSPRYKIIEKRQSVAFWCNPISGHATLYWYQQILGQGPKLLIQFQNNGVVDDSQLPKDRFSAERLKGVDSTLKIQPAKLEDSAVYLCASSPRLQTEKLFFGSGTQLSVL.